This T cell receptor (beta chain) was profiled in a study of T cell changes during pregnancy in multiple sclerosis. TCRdb's table, derived via immunoSEQ multiplex PCR, lists solely in-frame clones and lacks some. This sample has tens of thousands of clones, with around 93% found just once. The source material was CD4+ T cells from peripheral blood mononuclear cells, sampled in the third trimester of pregnancy. The receptor comes from a female donor with multiple sclerosis, enrolled in a pregnancy study.

As DNA, the CDR3 is TGTGCCAGCAGTCTTATCGCGGGGGGTCCTCTCGAGCAGTACTTC. It encodes CASSLIAGGPLEQYF. The rearrangement joins TRBV11-1 to TRBJ2-7; TRBD2 agrees at 8 bases. In germline, CDR1 is SGHAT, CDR2 FQDESV (reference sequence). Trimming removed 6 bases from V and 6 bases from J; junction bases left unmatched: 13. This CDR3 comprises 15 residues.